This TCR beta chain was recovered during a study of cytomegalovirus exposure and HLA in healthy donors. Trimming shortened V by 5 bases and J by 7 bases, and 14 bases separated the two germline ends. Germline CDR1 is SSHAT and CDR2 is FNYEAQ (reference sequence). CDR3 length: 14 residues. A multiplex PCR was run with 60 Vbeta primers and 13 Jbeta primers. Generated by immunoSEQ multiplex PCR, the TCRdb table keeps only in-frame clones and is missing some. The sample carries over 150,000 clones, roughly 78% recorded once. The chain is built from TRBV7-7 and TRBJ1-4; D is possibly TRBD1 (5 bases). The receptor comes from a girl aged 5 to 17 in good health and CMV-seropositive. The sequenced sample consisted of PBMCs. CDR3 bases: TGTGCCAGCAGCAAGGGTTTGGGGCGTGAAAAACTGTTTTTT. Encoded protein: CASSKGLGREKLFF.